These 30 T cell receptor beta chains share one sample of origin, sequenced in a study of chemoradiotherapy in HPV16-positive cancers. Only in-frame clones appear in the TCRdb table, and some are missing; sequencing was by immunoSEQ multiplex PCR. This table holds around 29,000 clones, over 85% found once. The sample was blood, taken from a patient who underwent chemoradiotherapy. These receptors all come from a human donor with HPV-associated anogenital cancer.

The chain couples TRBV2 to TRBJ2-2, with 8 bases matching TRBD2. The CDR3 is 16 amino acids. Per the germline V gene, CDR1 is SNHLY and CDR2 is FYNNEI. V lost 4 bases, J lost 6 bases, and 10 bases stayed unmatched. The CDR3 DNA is TGTGCCAGCAGTGGAGGCGGGGGGCTTGGGTCCGGGGAGCTGTTTTTT. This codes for CASSGGGGLGSGELFF.

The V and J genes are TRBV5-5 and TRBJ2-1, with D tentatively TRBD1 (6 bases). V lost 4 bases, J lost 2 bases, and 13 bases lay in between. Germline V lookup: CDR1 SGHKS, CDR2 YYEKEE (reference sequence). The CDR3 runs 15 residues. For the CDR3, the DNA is TGTGCCAGCAGCCCTAGGGGGATTACCTACAATGAGCAGTTCTTC. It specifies CASSPRGITYNEQFF.

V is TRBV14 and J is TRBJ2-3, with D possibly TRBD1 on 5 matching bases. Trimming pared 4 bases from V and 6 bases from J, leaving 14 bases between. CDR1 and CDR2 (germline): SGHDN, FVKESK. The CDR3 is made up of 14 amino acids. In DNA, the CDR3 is TGTGCCAGCAGCCGGCTCCAAAGGGGCGATACGCAGTATTTT. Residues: CASSRLQRGDTQYF.

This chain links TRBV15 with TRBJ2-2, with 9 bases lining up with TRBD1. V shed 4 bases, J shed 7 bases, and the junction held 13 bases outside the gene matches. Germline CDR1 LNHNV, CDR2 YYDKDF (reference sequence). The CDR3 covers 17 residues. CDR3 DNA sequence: TGTGCCACCAGCACCATCTTAACAGGGGGCCGAGGCGGGGAGCTGTTTTTT. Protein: CATSTILTGGRGGELFF.

The CDR3 nucleotides are TGTGCCAGCCGGCCCCTTGTTGGGCCCCAGCATTTT. Translated: CASRPLVGPQHF. The V call is TRBV2, the J call TRBJ1-5; D gene ambiguous. This CDR3 region has 12 residues. The ends were cut back, 8 bases at V and 9 bases at J, with 14 bases in the middle. Germline CDR1 reads SNHLY; CDR2 reads FYNNEI.

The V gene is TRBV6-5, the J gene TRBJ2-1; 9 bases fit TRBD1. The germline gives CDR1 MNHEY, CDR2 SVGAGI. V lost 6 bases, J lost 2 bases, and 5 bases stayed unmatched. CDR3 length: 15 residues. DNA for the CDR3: TGTGCCAGCAGGAAAGGACAGGGGACCTACAATGAGCAGTTCTTC. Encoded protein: CASRKGQGTYNEQFF.

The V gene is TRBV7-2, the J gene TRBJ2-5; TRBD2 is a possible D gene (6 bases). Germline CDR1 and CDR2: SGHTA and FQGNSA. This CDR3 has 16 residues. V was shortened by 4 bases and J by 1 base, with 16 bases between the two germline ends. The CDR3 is CASSYQGGGSQETQYF. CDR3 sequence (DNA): TGTGCCAGCAGCTACCAAGGAGGAGGGTCCCAAGAGACCCAGTACTTC.

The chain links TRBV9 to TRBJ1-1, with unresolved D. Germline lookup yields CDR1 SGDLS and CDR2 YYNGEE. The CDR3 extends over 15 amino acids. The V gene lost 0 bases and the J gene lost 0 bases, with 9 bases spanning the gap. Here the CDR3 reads CASSVVAAMNTEAFF. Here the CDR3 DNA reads TGTGCCAGCAGCGTAGTGGCAGCCATGAACACTGAAGCTTTCTTT.

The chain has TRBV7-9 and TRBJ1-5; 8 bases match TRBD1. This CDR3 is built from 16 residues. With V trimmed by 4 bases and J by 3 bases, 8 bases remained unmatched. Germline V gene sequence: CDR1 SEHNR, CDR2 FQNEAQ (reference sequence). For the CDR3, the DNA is TGTGCCAGCAGCTATAATAGACAGGGGATCAATCAGCCCCAGCATTTT. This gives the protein CASSYNRQGINQPQHF.

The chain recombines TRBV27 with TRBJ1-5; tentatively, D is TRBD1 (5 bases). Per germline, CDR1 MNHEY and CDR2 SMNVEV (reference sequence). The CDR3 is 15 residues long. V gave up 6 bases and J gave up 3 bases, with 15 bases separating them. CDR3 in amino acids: CASRNVGEVNQPQHF. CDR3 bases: TGTGCCAGCAGGAATGTGGGGGAGGTCAATCAGCCCCAGCATTTT.

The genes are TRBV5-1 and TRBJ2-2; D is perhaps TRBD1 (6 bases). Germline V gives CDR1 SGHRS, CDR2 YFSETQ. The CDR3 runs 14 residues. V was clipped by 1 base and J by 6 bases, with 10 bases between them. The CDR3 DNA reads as TGCGCCAGCAGCTTGCAGGGGCTGGCCGGGGAGCTGTTTTTT. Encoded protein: CASSLQGLAGELFF.

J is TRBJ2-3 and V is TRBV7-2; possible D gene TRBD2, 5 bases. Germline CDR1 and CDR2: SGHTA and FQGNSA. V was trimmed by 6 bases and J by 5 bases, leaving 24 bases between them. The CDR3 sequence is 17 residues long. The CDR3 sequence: CASSYRGPARYKDTQYF. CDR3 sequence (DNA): TGTGCCAGCAGTTACCGAGGGCCTGCGCGGTATAAAGATACGCAGTATTTT.

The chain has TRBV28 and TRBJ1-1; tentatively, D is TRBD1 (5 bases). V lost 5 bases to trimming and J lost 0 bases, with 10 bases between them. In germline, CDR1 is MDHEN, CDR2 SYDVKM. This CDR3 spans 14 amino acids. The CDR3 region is CASSNGHLNTEAFF. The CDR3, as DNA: TGTGCCAGCAGTAATGGACACCTGAACACTGAAGCTTTCTTT.

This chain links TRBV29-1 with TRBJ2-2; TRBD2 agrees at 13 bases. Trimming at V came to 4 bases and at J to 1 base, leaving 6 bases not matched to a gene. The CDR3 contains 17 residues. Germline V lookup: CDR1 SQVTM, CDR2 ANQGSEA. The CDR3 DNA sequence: TGCAGCGTTGGGGGACTAGCGGGACTAGGGAACACCGGGGAGCTGTTTTTT. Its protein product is CSVGGLAGLGNTGELFF.

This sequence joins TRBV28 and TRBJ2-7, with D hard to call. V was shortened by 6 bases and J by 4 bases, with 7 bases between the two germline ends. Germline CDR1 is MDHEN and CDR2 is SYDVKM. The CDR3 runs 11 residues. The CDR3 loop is CASRERYEQYF. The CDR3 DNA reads TGTGCCAGCAGGGAACGGTACGAGCAGTACTTC.

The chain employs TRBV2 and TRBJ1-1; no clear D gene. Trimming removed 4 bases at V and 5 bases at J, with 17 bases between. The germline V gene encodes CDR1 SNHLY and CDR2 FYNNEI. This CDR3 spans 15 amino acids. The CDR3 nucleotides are TGTGCCAGCAGTGTCGTGGCAGGCCTGACTACTGAAGCTTTCTTT. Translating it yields CASSVVAGLTTEAFF.

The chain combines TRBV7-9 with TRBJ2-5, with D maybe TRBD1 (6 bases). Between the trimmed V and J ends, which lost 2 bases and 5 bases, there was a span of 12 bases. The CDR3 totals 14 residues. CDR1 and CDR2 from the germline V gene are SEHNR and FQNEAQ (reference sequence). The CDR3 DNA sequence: TGTGCCAGCAGCTTACTAGGGCAGGGGGAGACCCAGTACTTC. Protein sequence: CASSLLGQGETQYF.

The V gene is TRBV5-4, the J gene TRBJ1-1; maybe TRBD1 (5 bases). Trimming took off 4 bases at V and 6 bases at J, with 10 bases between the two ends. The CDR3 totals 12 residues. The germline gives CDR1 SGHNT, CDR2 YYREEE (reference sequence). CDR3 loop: CASSHAGAEAFF. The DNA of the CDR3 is TGTGCCAGCAGCCACGCGGGGGCTGAAGCTTTCTTT.

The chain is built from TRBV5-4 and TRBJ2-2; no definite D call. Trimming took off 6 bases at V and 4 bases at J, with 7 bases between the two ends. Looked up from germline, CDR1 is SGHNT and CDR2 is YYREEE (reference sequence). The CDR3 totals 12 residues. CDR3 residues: CASTLRTGELFF. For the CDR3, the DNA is TGTGCCAGCACTCTTCGCACCGGGGAGCTGTTTTTT.

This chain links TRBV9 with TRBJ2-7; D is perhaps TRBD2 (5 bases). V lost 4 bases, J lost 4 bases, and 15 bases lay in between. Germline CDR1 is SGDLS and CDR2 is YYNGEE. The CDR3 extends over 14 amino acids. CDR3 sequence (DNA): TGTGCCAGCAGCCCCATCAGCGGCGAATACGAGCAGTACTTC. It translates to CASSPISGEYEQYF. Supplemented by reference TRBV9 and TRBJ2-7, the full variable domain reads DSGVTQTPKHLITATGQRVTLRCSPRSGDLSVYWYQQSLDQGLQFLIQYYNGEERAKGNILERFSAQQFPDLHSELNLSSLELGDSALYFCASSPISGEYEQYFGPGTRLTVT.

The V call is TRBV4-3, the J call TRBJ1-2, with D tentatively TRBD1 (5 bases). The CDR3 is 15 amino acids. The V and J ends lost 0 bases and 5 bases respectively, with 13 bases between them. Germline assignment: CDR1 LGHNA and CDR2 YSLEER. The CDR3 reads CASSQDGGETYGYTF. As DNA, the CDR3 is TGCGCCAGCAGCCAAGATGGAGGGGAGACTTATGGCTACACCTTC.

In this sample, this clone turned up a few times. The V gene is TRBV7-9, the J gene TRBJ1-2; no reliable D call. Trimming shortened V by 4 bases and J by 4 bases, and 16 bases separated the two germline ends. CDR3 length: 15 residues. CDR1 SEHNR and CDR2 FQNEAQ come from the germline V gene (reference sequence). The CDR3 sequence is CASSSPGKRLYGYTF. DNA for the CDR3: TGTGCCAGCAGCTCCCCCGGGAAGAGACTCTATGGCTACACCTTC.

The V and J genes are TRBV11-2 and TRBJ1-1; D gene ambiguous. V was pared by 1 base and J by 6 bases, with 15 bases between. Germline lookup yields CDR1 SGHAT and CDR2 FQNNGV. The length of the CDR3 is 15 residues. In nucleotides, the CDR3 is TGTGCCAGCAGCTTAGGCGGAGTTTGGGCCGCTGAAGCTTTCTTT. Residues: CASSLGGVWAAEAFF.

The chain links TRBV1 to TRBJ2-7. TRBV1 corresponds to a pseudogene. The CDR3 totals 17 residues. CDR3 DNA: TGCACCAGCAGCCAAGATTCCCTAGGGCTAGTCTCCTACGAGCAGTACTTC. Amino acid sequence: CTSSQDSLGLVSYEQYF.

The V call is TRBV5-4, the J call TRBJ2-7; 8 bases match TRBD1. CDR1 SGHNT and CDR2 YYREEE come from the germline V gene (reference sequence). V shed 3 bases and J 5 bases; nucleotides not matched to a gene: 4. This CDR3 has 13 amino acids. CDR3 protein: CASSSGGADEQYF. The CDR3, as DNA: TGTGCCAGCAGCTCAGGGGGCGCGGACGAGCAGTACTTC.

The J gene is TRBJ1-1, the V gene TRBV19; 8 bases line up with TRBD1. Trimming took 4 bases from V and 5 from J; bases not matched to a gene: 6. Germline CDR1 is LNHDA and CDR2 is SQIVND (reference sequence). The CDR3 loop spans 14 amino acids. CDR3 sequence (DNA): TGTGCCAGTAGTAACGGACAGGGTTTGACTGAAGCTTTCTTT. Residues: CASSNGQGLTEAFF.

The DNA for the CDR3 is TGTGCCAGCAGTGAGGGGCAGGGAAGGGTTAATACGCAGTATTTT. This translates into CASSEGQGRVNTQYF. The rearrangement links TRBV2 to TRBJ2-3; perhaps TRBD1 as D (5 bases). The V end was cut by 3 bases, the J end by 7 bases, with 17 bases between. The CDR3 runs to 15 residues. The germline V gene encodes CDR1 SNHLY and CDR2 FYNNEI.

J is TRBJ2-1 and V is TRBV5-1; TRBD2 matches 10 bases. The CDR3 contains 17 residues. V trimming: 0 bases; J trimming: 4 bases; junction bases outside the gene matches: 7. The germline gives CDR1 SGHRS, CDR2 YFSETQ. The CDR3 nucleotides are TGCGCCAGCAGCTTGGCCGGCGGACTAGCGGCTTACAATGAGCAGTTCTTC. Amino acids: CASSLAGGLAAYNEQFF.

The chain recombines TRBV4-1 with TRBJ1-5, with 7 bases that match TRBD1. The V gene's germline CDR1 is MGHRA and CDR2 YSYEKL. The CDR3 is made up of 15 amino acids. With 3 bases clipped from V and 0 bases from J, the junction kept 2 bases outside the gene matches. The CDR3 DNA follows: TGCGCCAGCAGCCAGAGGGACAGTAGCAATCAGCCCCAGCATTTT. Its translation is CASSQRDSSNQPQHF.

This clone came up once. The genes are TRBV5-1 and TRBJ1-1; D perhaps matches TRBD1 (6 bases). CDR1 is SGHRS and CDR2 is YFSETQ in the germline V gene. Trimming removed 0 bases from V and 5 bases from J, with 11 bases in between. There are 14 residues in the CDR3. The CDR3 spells CASSLAGRGTEAFF. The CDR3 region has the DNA TGCGCCAGCAGCTTGGCCGGGAGGGGGACTGAAGCTTTCTTT. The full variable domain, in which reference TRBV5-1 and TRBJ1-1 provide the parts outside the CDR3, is KAGVTQTPRYLIKTRGQQVTLSCSPISGHRSVSWYQQTPGQGLQFLFEYFSETQRNKGNFPGRFSGRQFSNSRSEMNVSTLELGDSALYLCASSLAGRGTEAFFGQGTRLTVV.